A single sample gave rise to the 17 T cell receptor beta chains below, sequenced in a study of T cell clones after liver transplantation. Some clones are missing from TCRdb's copy, which holds only in-frame ones; the method was immunoSEQ multiplex PCR. The data show tens of thousands of clones, 65% to 85% seen once. The sequences come from CD4+ T cells from blood, collected just over 45 months after liver transplant. The receptors shown here come from a human patient who received a liver transplant. Some T cells may possibly be graft donor cells.

This clone showed up just once. The chain uses TRBV5-1 and TRBJ2-3, with D possibly TRBD2 on 5 matching bases. This CDR3 region has 14 residues. V lost 0 bases, J lost 12 bases, and 17 bases lay in between. CDR1 and CDR2 from the germline V gene are SGHRS and YFSETQ. CDR3 region: CASSLGVEGSAQYF. The CDR3 DNA reads as TGCGCCAGCAGCTTGGGAGTTGAGGGATCAGCCCAGTATTTT.

The gene calls are TRBV11-1 and TRBJ2-1; D may be TRBD1 (6 bases). CDR3 length equals 16 residues. CDR1 is SGHAT, CDR2 FQDESV, per germline (reference sequence). The ends were cut back, 1 base at V and 10 bases at J, with 20 bases in the middle. The CDR3 DNA reads TGTGCCAGCAGCTTAGGTCGGGGACATCAAGTCAAGGAGCAGTTCTTC. Its translation is CASSLGRGHQVKEQFF.

This chain connects TRBV4-3 to TRBJ1-2; TRBD1 matches at 9 bases. Germline V CDR1 and CDR2: LGHNA, YSLEER. The junction had 14 bases not matched to a gene; V was cut back by 1 base and J by 5 bases. The CDR3 covers 18 residues. The CDR3 region is CASSQASPRQGGLYGYTF. CDR3 in DNA: TGCGCCAGCAGCCAAGCATCCCCTCGACAGGGGGGTCTGTATGGCTACACCTTC.

This chain connects TRBV29-1 to TRBJ2-3; the D gene is possibly TRBD2 (5 bases). V was shortened by 1 base and J by 3 bases, with 17 bases between the two germline ends. Germline CDR1 SQVTM, CDR2 ANQGSEA. There are 16 residues in the CDR3. For the CDR3, the DNA is TGCAGCGTTGAAGTGAGGGCTAACCGTCGGACAGATACGCAGTATTTT. Protein product: CSVEVRANRRTDTQYF.

The CDR3 loop reads CASSMRVAKNIQYF. The CDR3 coding sequence is TGTGCCAGTAGTATGCGCGTAGCCAAAAACATTCAGTACTTC. The chain employs TRBV19 and TRBJ2-4; D remains unclear. Trimming left V 3 bases short and J 0 bases short, with 6 bases between. The germline V gene encodes CDR1 LNHDA and CDR2 SQIVND (reference sequence). The CDR3 has 14 amino acids.

The chain recombines TRBV18 with TRBJ2-1; the match to TRBD2 covers 11 bases. In germline, CDR1 is KGHSH, CDR2 LQKENI. After removal of 6 bases from V and 8 bases from J, the junction contained 9 bases not matched to a gene. CDR3 length: 15 amino acids. The CDR3 reads CASSFLTSGSDEQFF. CDR3 coding DNA: TGTGCCAGCTCTTTCTTAACTAGCGGGAGCGATGAGCAGTTCTTC. Complete variable domain (other parts from reference TRBV18 and TRBJ2-1): NAGVMQNPRHLVRRRGQEARLRCSPMKGHSHVYWYRQLPEEGLKFMVYLQKENIIDESGMPKERFSAEFPKEGPSILRIQQVVRGDSAAYFCASSFLTSGSDEQFFGPGTRLTVL.

The chain combines TRBV9 with TRBJ1-2; the match to TRBD1 covers 9 bases. V lost 4 bases to trimming and J lost 5 bases; unmatched junction nucleotides: 9. Germline V gives CDR1 SGDLS, CDR2 YYNGEE. This CDR3 is 15 amino acids long. The CDR3 loop is CASSSGTGPLYGYTF. CDR3 DNA: TGTGCCAGCAGCTCCGGGACAGGGCCGCTATATGGCTACACCTTC.

This chain uses TRBV6-5 with TRBJ1-2; no reliable D call. The CDR3 is 12 amino acids. From germline, CDR1 is MNHEY and CDR2 SVGAGI. V lost 5 bases to trimming and J lost 11 bases, with 15 bases between them. CDR3 sequence: CASSEAAKRYTF. DNA for the CDR3: TGTGCCAGCAGTGAAGCCGCGAAACGGTACACCTTC.

This clone turned up a few times. The rearrangement links TRBV7-2 to TRBJ1-2, with D possibly being TRBD1 (6 bases). V lost 2 bases to trimming and J lost 8 bases, with 12 bases between them. The CDR3 covers 13 residues. Per the germline V gene, CDR1 is SGHTA and CDR2 is FQGNSA. As DNA, the CDR3 is TGTGCCAGCAGCTTATCTGGGGGCTGGGGCTACACCTTC. Protein: CASSLSGGWGYTF.

The V and J genes are TRBV10-1 and TRBJ1-5; D not resolved. Germline V gives CDR1 WNHNN, CDR2 SYGVQD (reference sequence). V lost 6 bases and J 9 bases, leaving 12 bases between the germline ends. CDR3 length: 12 amino acids. The CDR3 spells CASSDGSLPQHF. CDR3 DNA: TGCGCCAGCAGCGACGGCTCTCTGCCCCAGCATTTT.

The chain joins TRBV2 to TRBJ2-5; maybe TRBD1 (6 bases). There are 12 residues in the CDR3. The germline V gene has CDR1 SNHLY and CDR2 FYNNEI. Trimming left V 8 bases short and J 2 bases short, with 9 bases between. The CDR3 sequence is CASGQLQETQYF. CDR3 DNA: TGTGCCAGCGGACAGCTACAAGAGACCCAGTACTTC.

CDR3 in amino acids: CASSLVGGVGNEQFF. Here the CDR3 DNA reads TGTGCCAGCAGCTTGGTAGGGGGAGTCGGCAATGAGCAGTTCTTC. This chain connects TRBV5-5 to TRBJ2-1, with D perhaps matching TRBD1 (6 bases). Trimming removed 0 bases from V and 6 bases from J, with 13 bases in between. The CDR3 sequence is 15 residues long. CDR1 and CDR2 from the germline V gene are SGHKS and YYEKEE (reference sequence). Using reference TRBV5-5 and TRBJ2-1 for the parts outside the CDR3, the full variable domain is DAGVTQSPTHLIKTRGQQVTLRCSPISGHKSVSWYQQVLGQGPQFIFQYYEKEERGRGNFPDRFSARQFPNYSSELNVNALLLGDSALYLCASSLVGGVGNEQFFGPGTRLTVL.

The chain is built from TRBV4-2 and TRBJ2-7, with D perhaps matching TRBD2 (6 bases). V lost 4 bases, J lost 2 bases, and 12 bases lay in between. Germline V CDR1 and CDR2: LGHNA, YNFKEQ. This CDR3 has 14 amino acids. CDR3 sequence: CASSPPGRTYEQYF. The CDR3 DNA reads as TGTGCCAGCAGCCCCCCCGGGAGAACCTACGAGCAGTACTTC.

V and J are TRBV28 and TRBJ1-1; perhaps TRBD1 as D (5 bases). From germline, CDR1 is MDHEN and CDR2 SYDVKM. V was trimmed by 6 bases and J by 3 bases, leaving 26 bases between them. The CDR3 covers 18 residues. The CDR3 spells CASSQVGPGGRGYTEAFF. CDR3 nucleotides: TGTGCCAGCAGCCAAGTGGGCCCCGGAGGTCGGGGCTACACTGAAGCTTTCTTT.

The gene calls are TRBV19 and TRBJ1-2; the match to TRBD1 covers 9 bases. The CDR3 has 13 residues. The J segment lost 4 bases and the V segment lost 3 bases, leaving 0 bases of the junction unmatched. Germline V gives CDR1 LNHDA, CDR2 SQIVND (reference sequence). The DNA of the CDR3 is TGTGCCAGTAGTATGGGACAGGGCTATGGCTACACCTTC. Protein product: CASSMGQGYGYTF.

This clone was seen more than once but under ten times. The chain carries TRBV11-2 and TRBJ2-7; D might be TRBD2 (6 bases). Germline V gene data show CDR1 as SGHAT and CDR2 as FQNNGV. The length of the CDR3 is 15 residues. V shed 5 bases and J shed 6 bases, with 20 bases lying between them. The CDR3 spells CASSPLRGRTSEQYF. The CDR3 region has the DNA TGTGCCAGCAGCCCCCTGCGGGGTCGCACGTCCGAGCAGTACTTC.

This clone came up a few times. This rearrangement joins TRBV28 to TRBJ2-7, with 9 bases matching TRBD1. The V segment lost 7 bases and the J segment 3 bases; nucleotides outside the gene matches: 10. The V gene's germline CDR1 is MDHEN and CDR2 SYDVKM. This CDR3 has 15 residues. CDR3 protein: CASTALPTGGYEQYF. The CDR3 DNA sequence: TGTGCCAGCACTGCCCTACCGACAGGGGGCTACGAGCAGTACTTC.